Listed below are T cell receptor beta chains from one sample, sequenced in a study of beta chain features in type 1 diabetes. Repertoires were generated with immunoSEQ multiplex PCR, while TCRdb's copy carries only in-frame clones and drops some. The sample holds 50,000 or so clones, roughly 40% seen once. The sample was Tregs from blood. The receptors were sampled from a man aged 25-45 years with type 1 diabetes. CDR3s include the opening cysteine and the closing phenylalanine or tryptophan. The D gene is left open where the match is weak. The size field is filled for only some rows; it gives once, few, many or a size class.

TRBJ1-1 TRBV6-1 . . CASSDPPGQLNTEAFF TGTGCCAGCAGTGACCCACCCGGACAGCTGAACACTGAAGCTTTCTTT
TRBJ2-3 TRBV5-1 TRBD2 few CASSPTSGPDTQYF TGCGCCAGCAGCCCCACTAGCGGGCCAGATACGCAGTATTTT
TRBJ2-7 TRBV4-3 TRBD2 few CASSQDILAGVEQYF TGCGCCAGCAGCCAAGATATCCTAGCGGGAGTTGAGCAGTACTTC
TRBJ1-1 TRBV18 TRBD1 . CASSPPTGVNTEAFF TGTGCCAGCTCACCGCCGACAGGGGTGAACACTGAAGCTTTCTTT
TRBJ2-3 TRBV30 . few CAWSVLTDTQYF TGTGCCTGGAGTGTACTCACAGATACGCAGTATTTT
TRBJ2-7 TRBV7-2 . . CASTAGGEQYF TGTGCCAGCACTGCTGGCGGGGAGCAGTACTTC
TRBJ2-1 TRBV9 . . CASGLYNEQFF TGTGCCAGCGGCCTCTACAATGAGCAGTTCTTC
TRBJ1-3 TRBV7-2 TRBD1 . CASSETGGYGNTIYF TGTGCCAGCAGCGAGACAGGGGGCTATGGAAACACCATATATTTT
TRBJ2-1 TRBV5-4 TRBD2 . CASSFGAGALGEQFF TGTGCCAGCAGCTTCGGGGCGGGAGCTCTGGGGGAGCAGTTCTTC
TRBJ1-1 TRBV9 TRBD1 . CASSVGQGGRAFF TGTGCCAGCAGCGTAGGACAGGGCGGTAGGGCTTTCTTT
TRBJ2-2 TRBV6-6 . few CASRGPGELFF TGTGCCAGCAGGGGGCCCGGGGAGCTGTTTTTT
TRBJ2-7 TRBV20-1 . . CSANSPYEQYF TGCAGTGCTAATTCCCCCTACGAGCAGTACTTC
TRBJ1-1 TRBV6-6 TRBD1 . CASSHGQGGVSEAFF TGTGCCAGCAGCCACGGACAGGGAGGCGTCTCTGAAGCTTTCTTT
TRBJ1-2 TRBV6-1 . . CASSDQGRGYTF TGTGCCAGCAGCGATCAGGGGAGAGGCTACACCTTC
TRBJ2-7 TRBV6-1 . . CASASARRSYEQYF TGTGCCAGCGCCTCGGCCAGGCGATCCTACGAGCAGTACTTC
TRBJ2-5 TRBV5-1 . . CASGTGNQETQYF TGCGCCAGCGGCACAGGGAACCAAGAGACCCAGTACTTC
TRBJ2-5 TRBV5-1 . few CASSSSTGVEETQYF TGCGCCAGCAGCTCATCGACCGGAGTCGAAGAGACCCAGTACTTC
TRBJ2-2 TRBV29-1 . few CSYSQDGSTGELFF TGCAGTTACAGTCAAGACGGGAGTACCGGGGAGCTGTTTTTT
TRBJ1-2 TRBV6-1 . . CASVDQVWGYTF TGTGCCAGCGTCGACCAGGTTTGGGGCTACACCTTC
TRBJ2-7 TRBV5-1 . few CASSLEAGFEQYF TGCGCCAGCAGCTTGGAAGCAGGGTTCGAGCAGTACTTC
TRBJ1-1 TRBV14 TRBD1 . CASSQDRGQGTFF TGTGCCAGCAGCCAAGATCGGGGACAGGGAACTTTCTTT
TRBJ2-1 TRBV18 TRBD2 . CASSPTSGIYNEQFF TGTGCCAGCTCACCCACTAGCGGGATTTACAATGAGCAGTTCTTC
TRBJ2-1 TRBV28 . . CATLGTVPYNEQFF TGTGCCACGCTCGGGACTGTCCCCTACAATGAGCAGTTCTTC
TRBJ2-7 TRBV5-4 TRBD2 . CASSLAGGVYEQYF TGTGCCAGCAGCTTGGCGGGAGGGGTCTACGAGCAGTACTTC
TRBJ2-3 TRBV10-3 TRBD1 . CAIRGTGTDTQYF TGTGCCATCAGGGGGACAGGGACGGATACGCAGTATTTT
TRBJ2-2 TRBV9 . . CASSVGPTPTSTGELFF TGTGCCAGCAGCGTAGGTCCGACTCCTACGAGTACCGGGGAGCTGTTTTTT
TRBJ2-2 TRBV28 TRBD2 . CASSLGAGGATGELFF TGTGCCAGCAGTTTAGGAGCGGGAGGTGCCACCGGGGAGCTGTTTTTT
TRBJ2-5 TRBV5-1 TRBD1 . CASSKQGALQETQYF TGCGCCAGCAGCAAACAGGGGGCCTTGCAAGAGACCCAGTACTTC
TRBJ2-7 TRBV7-2 TRBD2 . CASSPSREEYHYEQYF TGTGCCAGCAGCCCCTCGCGGGAGGAGTATCACTACGAGCAGTACTTC
TRBJ1-1 TRBV28 . . CASRRPPTAMTEAFF TGTGCCAGCAGACGACCGCCGACAGCTATGACTGAAGCTTTCTTT
TRBJ2-6 TRBV18 TRBD2 . CASSPPRAGGPSGANVLTF TGTGCCAGCTCACCCCCGCGAGCGGGAGGGCCCTCTGGGGCCAACGTCCTGACTTTC
TRBJ2-7 TRBV6-6 . . CASMNTFIEQYF TGTGCCAGCATGAATACGTTTATCGAGCAGTACTTC
TRBJ2-1 TRBV28 TRBD1 . CASSLVKGQGAGKKVNEQFF TGTGCCAGCAGTTTGGTAAAGGGACAGGGGGCCGGTAAGAAAGTCAATGAGCAGTTCTTC
TRBJ2-3 TRBV19 . . CASLNLQGADTQYF TGTGCCAGTCTGAATCTCCAGGGCGCAGATACGCAGTATTTT
TRBJ2-3 TRBV2 TRBD2 . CASRGLAGEGTDTQYF TGTGCCAGCAGGGGACTAGCGGGAGAGGGTACAGATACGCAGTATTTT
TRBJ1-4 TRBV19 . . CASSIVGATGLNEKLFF TGTGCCAGTAGTATTGTCGGGGCGACAGGTCTTAATGAAAAACTGTTTTTT
TRBJ1-4 TRBV6-6 . . CASSPGEKREKLFF TGTGCCAGCAGTCCAGGGGAGAAGCGTGAAAAACTGTTTTTT